Sequencing of this TCR beta chain was carried out in a study of regulatory T cells in long-lasting Graves disease (dated by TCRdb to about 2021). Regarding the study in general: In the newly diagnosed Graves' disease group, patients had been taking antithyroid drugs for less than 3 months. A total of around 35 samples underwent TCR sequencing: about 13 from persistent and about 20 from newly diagnosed Graves' disease patients. Persistent Graves' disease patients were compared with newly diagnosed Graves' disease patients by peripheral blood TCR sequencing and RNA sequencing. The study was registered as a clinical trial and conducted in China.

In this sample, this clonotype turned up many times. It lacks a known antigen. Base qualities are not at hand, and no much larger clone is one base apart. Libraries were made using multiplex PCR. The sequencer was an Illumina HiSeq 4000. TCR beta libraries were built with iRepertoire HTBI primers and Arm-PCR amplification of CDR3 regions. Before sequencing, the PCR products went through gel purification. As for the original processing: Gene usage analysis of CDR3 amino acid clonotypes used the 60 to 80 TRBV and some 15 TRBJ segments found across samples. COPE and FqMerger were used to merge the filtered high-quality paired reads into contigs. BLAST was used to align contigs to IMGT TRBV, TRBD and TRBJ reference genes, and CDR3 was defined according to IMGT. Any clonotype with a frequency above 0.1% was classified as a highly expanded clone. Repertoire diversity was measured by Shannon entropy, and V-J evenness by the Gini coefficient. Clonotypes shared by more than one individual were considered public. The public reads were reanalyzed by TCRdb: fastp trimming at Q25, MiXCR alignment, in-frame beta chains only. Rows matching on CDR3 protein sequence are summarized as one entry with the most common DNA and genes. The V and J calls reflect TCRdb's pipeline rather than the authors' work. The sample table holds about 500,000 distinct CDR3 sequences, of which 15% to 20% were seen once. The biggest ten clones account for 9% to 15% of the sample.

Explained via the paper, the time point label denotes: newly diagnosed GD, antithyroid drugs for less than 3 months. For both TCR sequencing and RNA sequencing, RNA was extracted from PBMCs in TRIzol. The diagnosis of Graves' disease was made according to American Thyroid Association guidelines. Recruitment of patients was carried out at an endocrinology department in Xi'an, China. Each patient gave about 10 milliliters of peripheral blood, collected in an EDTA anticoagulant tube. Ficoll Paque Plus density gradient separation was used to isolate PBMCs, and no further T cell sorting was done. An Agilent 2100 Bioanalyzer and agarose gel were used to check RNA quality, while a NanoDrop 2000 measured RNA concentration. Overall results and qualifications from the work: More public clonotypes were shared among persistent patients (roughly 3,000) than among newly diagnosed patients (roughly 1,000). Because the primary lesion, thyroid tissue, could not be accessed, the study looked at peripheral blood alone. Only the TCR beta chain was sequenced and analyzed. The authors acknowledged the small sample size as a limitation that may reduce accuracy. Lower TCR Shannon entropy and fewer highly expanded clones were observed in persistent Graves' disease patients than in newly diagnosed patients, which suggested clonal expansion.

The same sample was also used in a study of T cells in Graves' hyperthyroidism and ophthalmopathy. The second study, in turn, reports: Stable Graves' hyperthyroidism was defined as no progression to ophthalmopathy during 18 months of follow-up. The hyperthyroidism patients were between 18 and 65 years old and newly diagnosed, with a disease duration of less than 2 months. Patients with uncontrolled infections, other autoimmune diseases, pregnancy or lactation were excluded. Clinical symptoms, serum thyroxine and TRAb, thyroid ultrasound, and orbital computed tomography formed the basis for the diagnoses. The TCR CDR3 was subjected to a first round of RT-PCR using the HTBI primer set and the Qiagen OneStep RT-PCR kit. Most expanded thyroid clonotypes (frequency above 0.001) were also detected in blood, a finding suggesting that blood repertoires may reflect thyroid immune responses. A 13 V-J signature model separated ophthalmopathy from stable hyperthyroidism, with 87.88% sensitivity and about 81% specificity in cross-validation and 80%/75% in testing. In validation, the model predicted progression to ophthalmopathy a median of about 6 months before onset, with approximately 68% sensitivity and around 76% specificity. TCR V-J signatures able to tell the groups apart were searched for in a discovery cohort of approximately 95 patients, of whom more than 40 had Graves' ophthalmopathy and roughly 58 had stable Graves' hyperthyroidism. An independent validation cohort of about 20 hyperthyroidism patients and about 15 patients who later progressed to ophthalmopathy tested prospective prediction of ophthalmopathy. The approximately 100 discovery patients were randomly divided into training and test sets at a 7:3 ratio. Thyroid tissue and blood T-cell repertoires from about 6 Graves' hyperthyroidism patients were also compared in the study. Once sampling was done, hyperthyroidism patients were given methimazole at a starting dose of 30 mg daily, whereas ophthalmopathy patients were given high-dose intravenous methylprednisolone. A second multiplex PCR round built the libraries, followed by size selection and purification. Libraries were sequenced paired-end with 100 bp reads on an Illumina HiSeq2000. SOAPnuke was used to process the raw data, removing reads that contained adapters or uncalled bases, had a mean Phred below 15, or lacked an exact match to the constant primer or identifier. High-quality paired reads were merged with COPE v1.2.5, and unique nucleotide sequences were defined as clonotypes. Clonotypes were aligned to IMGT TRBV, TRBD and TRBJ reference segments using MiTCR v1.1. The analysis was restricted to V-J combinations with a frequency above 0.0001, which together covered 99.2% of the repertoires. A TCS score was defined as the ratio between F50 (clonal expansion) and ExV (chaos), using BLOSUM62-based TCRdist between CDR3 peptides within each V-J. Welch's t-statistics and random forest reduced 500 to 550 V-J features to under 15, which were used in a naive Bayes classifier (R e1071). No statistical method was used to fix the sample size in advance, and group allocation was not hidden from the investigators. The paper describes TCR Vbeta CDR3 sequencing of 120 to 150 peripheral blood samples, made up of 43 ophthalmopathy patients, approximately 76 hyperthyroidism patients and 17 progressor patients.

The sequenced sample was peripheral blood mononuclear cells (PBMCs), obtained at new diagnosis, from a patient treated with antithyroid drugs. This TCR came from a middle-aged man with Graves disease. Donor details come from another sample of the same person, matched by shared clones.

The sequenced DNA is TGTGCCAGCAATTCAGTATACCAAGGCATTGTCTACGAGCAGTACTTC. The encoded protein is CASNSVYQGIVYEQYF. Recombination connected TRBV28 to TRBJ2-7; a confident D gene designation cannot be given. CDR1 and CDR2 (MDHEN, SYDVKM) derive from the germline V gene. The CDR3 has 16 amino acids, counting the end cysteine and phenylalanine. The entry retains the CDR3 DNA only, 48 bases that are in frame from base 1. V is shortened by 7 bases, J by 3 bases, and the region joining them spans 22 bases.